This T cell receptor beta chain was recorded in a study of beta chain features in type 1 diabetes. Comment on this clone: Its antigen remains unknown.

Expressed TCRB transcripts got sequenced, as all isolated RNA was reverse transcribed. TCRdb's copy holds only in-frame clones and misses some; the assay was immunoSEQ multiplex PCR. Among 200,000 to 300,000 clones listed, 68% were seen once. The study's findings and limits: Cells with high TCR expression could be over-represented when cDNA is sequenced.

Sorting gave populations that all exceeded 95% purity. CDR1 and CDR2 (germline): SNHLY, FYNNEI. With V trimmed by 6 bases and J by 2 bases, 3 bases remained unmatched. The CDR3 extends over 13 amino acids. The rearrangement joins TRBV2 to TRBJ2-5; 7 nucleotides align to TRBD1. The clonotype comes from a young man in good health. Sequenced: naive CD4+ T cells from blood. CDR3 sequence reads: CASRGTVQETQYF. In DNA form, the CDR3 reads TGTGCCAGCAGGGGGACAGTACAAGAGACCCAGTACTTC.